The entry that follows covers one TCR beta chain sequence. The sample originates from a study of blood T cell repertoires in COVID-19. The CDR3 is 13 amino acids. Between the trimmed V and J ends, which lost 0 bases and 5 bases, there was a span of 6 bases. Looked up from germline, CDR1 is SGDLS and CDR2 is YYNGEE. Per the original data handling: Estimated nucleated cell counts came from reference gene primer amplification. The table came from immunoSEQ multiplex PCR; TCRdb's copy has only in-frame clones and leaves some out. That table gives V, J and clone size, and the DNA gave D and trimming. The table has some 380,000 clones, over 75% seen once.

The sequence was obtained from a man younger than 45 who had recovered from COVID-19. The sequenced material came from PBMCs or T cells enriched from blood (not recorded which). The V and J genes are TRBV9 and TRBJ1-5; D gene uncertain. The CDR3 region is CASSVVPDQPQHF. The CDR3 DNA is TGTGCCAGCAGCGTAGTACCGGATCAGCCCCAGCATTTT.